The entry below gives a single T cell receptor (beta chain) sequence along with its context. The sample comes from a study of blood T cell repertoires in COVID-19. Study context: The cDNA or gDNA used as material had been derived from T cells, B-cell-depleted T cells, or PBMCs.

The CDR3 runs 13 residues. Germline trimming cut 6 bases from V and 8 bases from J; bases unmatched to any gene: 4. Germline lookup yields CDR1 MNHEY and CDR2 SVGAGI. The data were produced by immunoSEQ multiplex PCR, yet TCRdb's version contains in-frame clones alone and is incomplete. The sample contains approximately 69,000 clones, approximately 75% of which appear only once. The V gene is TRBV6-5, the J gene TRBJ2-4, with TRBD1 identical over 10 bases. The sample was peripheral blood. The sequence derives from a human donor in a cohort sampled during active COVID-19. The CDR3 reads CASRGQGKDIQYF. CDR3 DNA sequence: TGTGCCAGCAGGGGACAGGGGAAAGACATTCAGTACTTC.